This passage covers 21 T cell receptor beta chains from one sample sequenced in a study of cytomegalovirus exposure and HLA in healthy donors. 13 Jbeta primers and 60 Vbeta primers were used for the PCR. Produced via immunoSEQ multiplex PCR; TCRdb's table is partial and in-frame only. The sample contains roughly 120,000 clones, roughly four fifths of which appear only once. Material for sequencing was PBMCs. The source of these receptors is a man between 35 and 55 years old in good health and CMV-seronegative.

The V and J genes are TRBV4-1 and TRBJ1-1; possibly TRBD1 for D (5 bases). The germline V gene has CDR1 MGHRA and CDR2 YSYEKL. The V end was cut by 4 bases, the J end by 4 bases, with 13 bases between. This CDR3 is 14 amino acids long. The CDR3 bases are TGCGCCAGCAGCCTCCCCGGGGGGGGCACTGAAGCTTTCTTT. Translating it yields CASSLPGGGTEAFF.

This sequence joins TRBV29-1 and TRBJ1-1; D possibly corresponds to TRBD1 (5 bases). This CDR3 region has 12 residues. Per the germline V gene, CDR1 is SQVTM and CDR2 is ANQGSEA. V was cut by 4 bases and J by 1 base, with 7 bases left in between. CDR3 sequence (DNA): TGCAGCGTTGTCGGGGGGAACACTGAAGCTTTCTTT. This sequence encodes CSVVGGNTEAFF.

J is TRBJ2-7 and V is TRBV5-6, with D unresolved. Trimming shortened V by 2 bases and J by 0 bases, and 6 bases separated the two germline ends. CDR1 is SGHDT, CDR2 YYEEEE, per germline. The CDR3 is 13 residues long. The CDR3 protein is CASSFYLSYEQYF. DNA for the CDR3: TGTGCCAGCAGCTTCTACCTCTCCTACGAGCAGTACTTC.

The chain is built from TRBV27 and TRBJ1-2, with D tentatively TRBD1 (6 bases). V lost 8 bases, J lost 1 base, and 8 bases lay in between. The germline V gene encodes CDR1 MNHEY and CDR2 SMNVEV (reference sequence). This CDR3 has 12 residues. CDR3 DNA sequence: TGTGCCAGCGGCAGGGGTAACTATGGCTACACCTTC. Translated: CASGRGNYGYTF.

This sequence joins TRBV2 and TRBJ2-2; weak D call: TRBD2 (7 bases). Trimming stripped 3 bases from V and 0 bases from J, with 23 bases between. From germline, CDR1 is SNHLY and CDR2 FYNNEI. The CDR3 loop spans 20 amino acids. CDR3 in DNA: TGTGCCAGCAGTGAGGGGGGGGGCGCTTGGCGGGGCCCGAACACCGGGGAGCTGTTTTTT. It yields the protein CASSEGGGAWRGPNTGELFF.

This chain uses TRBV27 with TRBJ1-5, with TRBD1 as a possible D gene (6 bases). V gave up 3 bases and J gave up 6 bases, with 12 bases separating them. CDR1 and CDR2 (germline): MNHEY, SMNVEV (reference sequence). This CDR3 contains 14 residues. The CDR3 here is CASSLMRGGQPQHF. As DNA, the CDR3 is TGTGCCAGCAGTTTGATGAGGGGGGGTCAGCCCCAGCATTTT.

The genes are TRBV9 and TRBJ2-5; 7 nucleotides align to TRBD2. In germline, CDR1 is SGDLS, CDR2 YYNGEE. V lost 0 bases and J lost 1; bases outside the gene matches: 9. CDR3 length: 17 amino acids. The chain's CDR3 is CASSVDWGGLTQETQYF. CDR3 DNA: TGTGCCAGCAGCGTAGATTGGGGGGGATTAACCCAAGAGACCCAGTACTTC.

The CDR3 DNA sequence: TGTGCCATCAGTGAGGCAGCGGGAGGGGGCACAGATACGCAGTATTTT. Translating gives CAISEAAGGGTDTQYF. The V and J genes are TRBV10-3 and TRBJ2-3; 10 positions agree with TRBD2. Trimming cost V 2 bases and J 1 base; bases outside gene matches: 3. CDR1 is ENHRY, CDR2 SYGVKD, per germline. There are 16 residues in the CDR3.

This sequence joins TRBV29-1 and TRBJ2-1, with TRBD2 matching 11 bases. The trim removed 4 bases at V and 9 bases at J, leaving 8 bases unmatched. The CDR3 contains 14 residues. CDR1 is SQVTM, CDR2 ANQGSEA, per germline. The CDR3 loop reads CSVGDSGGGGEQFF. The CDR3 DNA is TGCAGCGTTGGTGATAGCGGGGGGGGAGGTGAGCAGTTCTTC.

CDR3 residues: CASSRAPGGNEQFF. The CDR3 DNA reads as TGCGCCAGCAGCCGAGCGCCAGGGGGCAATGAGCAGTTCTTC. V gene TRBV5-1 combines with J gene TRBJ2-1; 7 bases agree with TRBD1. The CDR3 totals 14 residues. With V trimmed by 4 bases and J by 6 bases, 7 bases remained unmatched. The germline gives CDR1 SGHRS, CDR2 YFSETQ.

The chain uses TRBV6-4 and TRBJ2-1; TRBD2 matches at 10 bases. Unmatched junction bases numbered 7, after V lost 3 bases and J lost 8 bases. The CDR3 covers 15 residues. Germline V gives CDR1 MRHNA, CDR2 SNTAGT. The CDR3, as DNA: TGTGCCAGCAGTGAATCTAGCGGGAGAAATGATGAGCAGTTCTTC. Encoded protein: CASSESSGRNDEQFF.

The CDR3 nucleotides read TGCAGCGTTGACGGGGAAGCAACCTATGGCTACACCTTC. Its protein is CSVDGEATYGYTF. The rearrangement joins TRBV29-1 to TRBJ1-2, with D unresolved. Looked up from germline, CDR1 is SQVTM and CDR2 is ANQGSEA. The CDR3 sequence is 13 residues long. Deletions cut 3 bases from V and 4 bases from J, with 12 bases between.

This clone was recorded once. V gene TRBV5-1 combines with J gene TRBJ1-4; the match to TRBD1 covers 12 bases. Per germline, CDR1 SGHRS and CDR2 YFSETQ. The V and J ends lost 4 bases and 8 bases, in that order; junction bases with no gene match: 9. This CDR3 comprises 16 residues. The chain's CDR3 is CASSEGQGANWEKLFF. The CDR3 DNA follows: TGCGCCAGCAGCGAGGGACAGGGGGCGAACTGGGAAAAACTGTTTTTT. The variable domain in full, with the rest retrieved from reference TRBV5-1 and TRBJ1-4, is KAGVTQTPRYLIKTRGQQVTLSCSPISGHRSVSWYQQTPGQGLQFLFEYFSETQRNKGNFPGRFSGRQFSNSRSEMNVSTLELGDSALYLCASSEGQGANWEKLFFGSGTQLSVL.

The chain couples TRBV28 to TRBJ2-1; possible D gene TRBD1, 6 bases. V was shortened by 8 bases and J by 5 bases, with 19 bases between the two germline ends. CDR1 is MDHEN, CDR2 SYDVKM, per germline. This CDR3 is 15 amino acids long. CDR3 loop: CASVPPWQGHNEQFF. The CDR3 bases are TGTGCCAGCGTTCCCCCTTGGCAGGGGCACAATGAGCAGTTCTTC.

This clone has more than one count but fewer than ten. V gene TRBV19 combines with J gene TRBJ2-5; 10 nucleotides line up with TRBD2. The DNA end is a closer match to TRBJ2-7, so the J assignment may be wrong. This CDR3 comprises 17 residues. Looked up from germline, CDR1 is LNHDA and CDR2 is SQIVND (reference sequence). The CDR3 sequence: CASSIDSLLAGANEQYF. CDR3 bases: TGTGCCAGTAGTATAGATTCCCTGCTAGCGGGAGCAAACGAGCAGTACTTC.

V is TRBV18 and J is TRBJ2-1, with TRBD2 matching 8 bases. The CDR3 sequence is 14 residues long. The J segment lost 9 bases and the V segment lost 6 bases, leaving 10 bases of the junction unmatched. Germline CDR1 and CDR2: KGHSH and LQKENI. CDR3 amino acids: CASSQEGLGSEQFF. The CDR3 coding sequence is TGTGCCAGCTCCCAAGAGGGACTAGGTAGTGAGCAGTTCTTC.

This clone has just a few counts. The chain links TRBV6-5 to TRBJ2-7, with 7 bases lining up with TRBD1. The ends lost 6 bases at V and 4 bases at J; junction bases unmatched: 6. This CDR3 contains 13 residues. Germline assignment: CDR1 MNHEY and CDR2 SVGAGI. The CDR3 bases are TGTGCCAGCAGGAGAGAGACAGGGTACGAGCAGTACTTC. Amino acid sequence: CASRRETGYEQYF.

The chain recombines TRBV18 with TRBJ2-5; 10 nucleotides line up with TRBD1. Germline lookup yields CDR1 KGHSH and CDR2 LQKENI. The CDR3 is 14 residues long. Trimming removed 5 bases from V and 5 bases from J; junction bases left unmatched: 5. CDR3 loop: CASSAGTGVETQYF. Here the CDR3 DNA reads TGTGCCAGCTCAGCCGGGACAGGGGTTGAGACCCAGTACTTC.

The chain couples TRBV19 to TRBJ1-5; D possibly corresponds to TRBD1 (5 bases). V lost 5 bases, J lost 0 bases, and 11 bases lay in between. CDR3 length: 15 amino acids. From germline, CDR1 is LNHDA and CDR2 SQIVND (reference sequence). The CDR3 loop is CASSLGHLSNQPQHF. The CDR3 region has the DNA TGTGCCAGTAGTCTCGGACACCTTAGCAATCAGCCCCAGCATTTT.

The rearrangement links TRBV30 to TRBJ1-4, with a weak D call TRBD1 (6 bases). The CDR3 sequence is 13 residues long. V lost 8 bases and J lost 5, with 15 bases in between. Germline V gene data show CDR1 as GTSNPN and CDR2 as SVGIG (reference sequence). The CDR3 nucleotides are TGTGCCAGAAGGACAGCCGGCAATGAAAAACTGTTTTTT. It translates to CARRTAGNEKLFF.

The J gene is TRBJ1-5, the V gene TRBV18, with D perhaps TRBD1 (5 bases). CDR1 is KGHSH, CDR2 LQKENI, per germline. The CDR3 runs 16 residues. Trimming removed 6 bases from V and 11 bases from J, with 26 bases in between. DNA of the CDR3: TGTGCCAGCTCCCCAAGGTTGGACACCGGCTTTGAAGCCCAGCATTTT. Its translation: CASSPRLDTGFEAQHF.